The present T cell receptor beta chain was sequenced within a study of T cell responses to AZD1222 COVID-19 vaccine. About this clone: Its antigen is undetermined.

V shed 3 bases, J shed 2 bases, and the junction held 6 bases outside the gene matches. The germline gives CDR1 SGHRS, CDR2 YFSETQ. The CDR3 spans 15 residues. Study-level points and caveats: At study baseline, merely more than 5 AZD1222 recipients were seropositive.

Sequencing was performed with immunoSEQ multiplex PCR; in TCRdb, only in-frame clones are kept and a portion is missing. This sample has about 78,000 clones; 90% occur once, and the top ten carry around 3.2%. The sequence came from an adult who received the AZD1222 COVID-19 vaccine. Material: peripheral blood, obtained 28 days after the second AZD1222 dose. The chain combines TRBV5-1 with TRBJ2-7; 9 nucleotides match TRBD2. CDR3 nucleotides: TGCGCCAGCAGCTCCGGAGGACTAGCGCCCTACGAGCAGTACTTC. It yields the protein CASSSGGLAPYEQYF.